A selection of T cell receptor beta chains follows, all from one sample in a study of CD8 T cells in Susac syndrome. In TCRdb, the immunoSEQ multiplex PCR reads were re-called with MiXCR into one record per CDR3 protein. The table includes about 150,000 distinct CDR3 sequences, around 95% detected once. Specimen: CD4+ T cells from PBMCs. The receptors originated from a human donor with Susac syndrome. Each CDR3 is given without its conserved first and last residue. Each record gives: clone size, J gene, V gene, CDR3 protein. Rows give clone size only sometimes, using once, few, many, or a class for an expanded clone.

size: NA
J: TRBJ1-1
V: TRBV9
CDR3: ASSATENTEAF

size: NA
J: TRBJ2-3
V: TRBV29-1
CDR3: SVEWPGRDTQY

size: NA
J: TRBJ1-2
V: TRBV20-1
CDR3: SAEVTGHPYGYT

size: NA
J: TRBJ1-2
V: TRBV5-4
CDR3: ASSLRAGDGYT

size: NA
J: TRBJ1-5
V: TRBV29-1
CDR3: SVATDRGWPQH

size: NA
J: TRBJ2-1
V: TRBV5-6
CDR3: ASSLLAAGAGEQF

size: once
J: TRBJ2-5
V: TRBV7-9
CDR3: ASSRSIMGGVGETQY

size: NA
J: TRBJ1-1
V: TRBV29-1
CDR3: SVGRAVNTEAF

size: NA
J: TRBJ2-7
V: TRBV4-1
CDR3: ASSQDVRSYEQY

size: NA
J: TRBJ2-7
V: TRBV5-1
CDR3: ASSWEGAGSYEQY

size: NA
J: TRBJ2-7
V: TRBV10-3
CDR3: AISDGLTYEQY

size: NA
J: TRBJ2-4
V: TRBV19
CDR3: ASSQTGMGNIQY

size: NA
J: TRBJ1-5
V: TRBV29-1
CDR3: SVGEGQSYSNQPQH

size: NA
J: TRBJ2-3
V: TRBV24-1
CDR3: ATSRQGTDTQY

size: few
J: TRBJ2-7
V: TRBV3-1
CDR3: ASSQGHEQY

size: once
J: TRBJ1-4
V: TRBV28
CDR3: ASSLQLSELF

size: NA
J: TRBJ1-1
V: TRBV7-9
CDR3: ASSALTGGAEAF

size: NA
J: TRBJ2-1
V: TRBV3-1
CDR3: ASSQTYNEQF

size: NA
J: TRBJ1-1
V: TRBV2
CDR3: ASTPAGSTEAF

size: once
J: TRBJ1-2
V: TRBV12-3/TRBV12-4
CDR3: ASSLGFPSGGYT

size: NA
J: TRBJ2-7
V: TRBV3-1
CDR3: ASSQDTGGPYEQY

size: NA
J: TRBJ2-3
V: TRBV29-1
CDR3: SVQRLLTETQY

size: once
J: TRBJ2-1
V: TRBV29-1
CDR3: SVASGSDEQF

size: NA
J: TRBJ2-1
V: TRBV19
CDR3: ASSIQGGFQF

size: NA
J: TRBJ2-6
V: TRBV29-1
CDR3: SVEEGPGANVLT

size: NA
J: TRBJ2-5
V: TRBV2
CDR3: ANRLAGQETQY

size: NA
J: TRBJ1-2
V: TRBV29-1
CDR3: SVATSGTGT

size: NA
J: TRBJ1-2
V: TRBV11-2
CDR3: ASSFRSYGYT

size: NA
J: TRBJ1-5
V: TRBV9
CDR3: ASSVVTDSPQH

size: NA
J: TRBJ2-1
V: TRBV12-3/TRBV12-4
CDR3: ASSSTLTRGNEQF

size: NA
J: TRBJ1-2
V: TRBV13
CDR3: ASNYRQGNYT

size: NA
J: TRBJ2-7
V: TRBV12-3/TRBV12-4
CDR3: ASSAKYEQY

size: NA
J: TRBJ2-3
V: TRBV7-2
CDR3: ASRRSGFSTDTQY

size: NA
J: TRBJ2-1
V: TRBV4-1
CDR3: ASSQDEGHSYNEQF

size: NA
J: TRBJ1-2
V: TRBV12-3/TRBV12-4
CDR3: ASSWGTEGGYT

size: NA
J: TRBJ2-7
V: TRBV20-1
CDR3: SARDPAEQY

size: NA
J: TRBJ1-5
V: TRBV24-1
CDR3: ATSQDRPSNQPQH

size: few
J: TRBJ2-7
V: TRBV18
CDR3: ASSPGQAEQY

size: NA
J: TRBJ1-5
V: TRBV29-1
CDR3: SVQTGGNQPQH

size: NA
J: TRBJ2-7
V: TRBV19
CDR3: ASMDRLSYEQY

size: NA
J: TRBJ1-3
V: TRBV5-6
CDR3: ASSLGGRSGNTIY